This T cell receptor beta chain was sequenced for a study of T cell repertoires and HLA-DP antigens. In the case of this clone: Antigen: not known.

Untouched CD4+ T cells were isolated by negative selection, averaging almost 98% purity. Some clones are missing from TCRdb's copy, which holds only in-frame ones; the method was immunoSEQ multiplex PCR. The sample consists of approximately 110,000 clones, 80% to 95% of them appearing once. Trimming took off 8 bases at V and 7 bases at J, with 12 bases between the two ends. The CDR3 loop spans 13 amino acids. Germline values: CDR1 MNHNY, CDR2 SVGAGI (reference sequence). The sequence came from a woman under 30 in good health and CMV-seronegative. Sequencing was done on a sample of CD4+ T cells from PBMCs. V gene TRBV6-6 combines with J gene TRBJ1-6, with D tentatively TRBD1 (6 bases). CDR3 DNA: TGTGCCAGCTTCGACAGGAAGAATTCACCCCTCCACTTT. Translated: CASFDRKNSPLHF.